This is a list of T cell receptor beta chains from one sample in a study of PD-1 blockade in mismatch repair-deficient tumors. Sequenced by immunoSEQ multiplex PCR; TCRdb stores in-frame clones only, minus some. The repertoire includes tens of thousands of clones, 65% to 85% of them detected once, and more than 2.5% sits in the top ten. Sequenced here: peripheral blood, sampled 12 weeks after starting pembrolizumab. These receptors were collected from an adult with mismatch repair-deficient cancer. Both conserved end residues are part of each CDR3. The order of the fields is D gene, J gene, clone size, V gene, CDR3 protein, CDR3 DNA. The D gene is left open where the match is weak. Expanded clones get a size class; other rows say once, few or many, or leave the size out.

. TRBJ1-1 . TRBV6-1 CASSLKKSTEAFF TGTGCCAGCAGCCTTAAGAAGAGCACTGAAGCTTTCTTT
TRBD2 TRBJ2-7 . TRBV10-3 CATLGGAYEQYF TGTGCCACCCTCGGGGGGGCCTACGAGCAGTACTTC
TRBD1 TRBJ1-3 . TRBV6-5 CASSGSGTARNTIYF TGTGCCAGCAGTGGGTCCGGGACAGCGAGAAACACCATATATTTT
. TRBJ2-2 . TRBV14 CASSQDRIAVNTGELFF TGTGCCAGCAGCCAAGATCGGATAGCGGTTAACACCGGGGAGCTGTTTTTT
. TRBJ2-1 . TRBV1 CTSSQESEQFF TGCACCAGCAGCCAAGAAAGTGAGCAGTTCTTC
TRBD2 TRBJ2-5 . TRBV9 CASSPDGQRESETQYF TGTGCCAGCAGCCCCGATGGCCAGCGGGAGTCGGAGACCCAGTACTTC
TRBD2 TRBJ2-3 once TRBV2 CASYTLAGGRTDTQYF TGTGCCAGCTATACCTTAGCGGGAGGACGCACAGATACGCAGTATTTT
TRBD1 TRBJ2-3 . TRBV2 CASKTGGPNSADTQYF TGTGCCAGCAAAACAGGGGGCCCGAATTCCGCAGATACGCAGTATTTT
TRBD1 TRBJ2-3 once TRBV4-1 CASSTGGSTDTQYF TGCGCCAGCTCTACAGGGGGTAGCACAGATACGCAGTATTTT
. TRBJ1-4 . TRBV29-1 CSVEAGAEKLFF TGCAGCGTTGAGGCAGGGGCTGAAAAACTGTTTTTT
. TRBJ2-7 few TRBV19 CASSIYEDEQYF TGTGCCAGTAGTATCTACGAGGACGAGCAGTACTTC
TRBD1 TRBJ2-7 . TRBV7-2 CASSFDRGGYEQYF TGTGCCAGCAGCTTCGACAGGGGGGGCTACGAGCAGTACTTC
TRBD2 TRBJ2-1 . TRBV11-3 CASSLRGSSNEQFF TGTGCCAGCAGCTTACGCGGGAGTAGCAATGAGCAGTTCTTC
. TRBJ1-1 . TRBV19 CASSMTVNTEAFF TGTGCCAGTAGTATGACGGTGAACACTGAAGCTTTCTTT
. TRBJ2-7 . TRBV21-1 CASSKVDRDGLIDEQYF TGTGCCAGCAGCAAAGTCGACAGGGACGGCTTAATCGACGAGCAGTACTTC
TRBD2 TRBJ2-5 . TRBV5-1 CASSLGTSGTSLETQYF TGCGCCAGCAGCTTGGGTACTAGCGGGACCAGCCTAGAGACCCAGTACTTC
TRBD1 TRBJ1-1 . TRBV4-1 CASSQPDRVTEAFF TGCGCCAGCAGCCAGCCCGACAGGGTCACTGAAGCTTTCTTT
TRBD2 TRBJ2-7 once TRBV6-1 CASRAAGGRQYEQYF TGTGCCAGCAGGGCAGCGGGAGGCCGACAGTACGAGCAGTACTTC
TRBD1 TRBJ1-3 . TRBV5-4 CASSGGTGGDGNTIYF TGTGCCAGCAGCGGAGGGACAGGGGGAGATGGAAACACCATATATTTT
. TRBJ2-6 . TRBV6-6 CASKVPGANVLTF TGTGCCAGCAAGGTTCCTGGGGCCAACGTCCTGACTTTC
. TRBJ1-1 . TRBV5-1 CASSSSLEKGAMNTEAFF TGCGCCAGCAGCTCAAGCTTAGAGAAAGGCGCGATGAACACTGAAGCTTTCTTT
. TRBJ2-1 . TRBV19 CASSIQSSYNEQFF TGTGCCAGTAGTATACAAAGCTCCTACAATGAGCAGTTCTTC
TRBD2 TRBJ2-1 . TRBV28 CASSAAGVYYNEQFF TGTGCCAGCAGTGCGGCGGGAGTATATTACAATGAGCAGTTCTTC
TRBD1 TRBJ1-4 . TRBV2 CASSEEQGAREKLFF TGTGCCAGCAGTGAAGAACAGGGGGCGCGTGAAAAACTGTTTTTT